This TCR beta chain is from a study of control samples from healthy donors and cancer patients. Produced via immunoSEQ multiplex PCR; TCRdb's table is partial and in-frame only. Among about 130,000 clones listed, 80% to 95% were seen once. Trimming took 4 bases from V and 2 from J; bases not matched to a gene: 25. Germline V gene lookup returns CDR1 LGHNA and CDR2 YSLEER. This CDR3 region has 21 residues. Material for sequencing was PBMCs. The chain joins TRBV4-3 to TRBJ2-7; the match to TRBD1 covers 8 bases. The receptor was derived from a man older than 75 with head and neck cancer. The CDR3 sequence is CASSLRAVRTGTPFRTYEQYF. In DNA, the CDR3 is TGCGCCAGCAGCCTCAGAGCAGTTAGGACAGGGACCCCTTTTCGGACCTACGAGCAGTACTTC.